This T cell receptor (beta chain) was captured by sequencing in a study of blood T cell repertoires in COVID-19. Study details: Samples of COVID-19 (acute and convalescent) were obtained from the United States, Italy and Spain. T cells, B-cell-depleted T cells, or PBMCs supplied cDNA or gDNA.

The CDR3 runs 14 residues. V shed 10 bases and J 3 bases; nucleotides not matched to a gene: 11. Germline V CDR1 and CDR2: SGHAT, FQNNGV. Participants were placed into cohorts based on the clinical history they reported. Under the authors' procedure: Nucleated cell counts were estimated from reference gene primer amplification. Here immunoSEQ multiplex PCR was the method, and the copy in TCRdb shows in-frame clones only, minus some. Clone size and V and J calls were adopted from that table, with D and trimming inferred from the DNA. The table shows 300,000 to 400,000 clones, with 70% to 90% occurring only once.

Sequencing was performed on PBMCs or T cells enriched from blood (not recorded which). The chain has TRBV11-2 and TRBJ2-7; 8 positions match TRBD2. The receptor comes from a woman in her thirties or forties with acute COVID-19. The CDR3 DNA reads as TGTGCCACTAGGCCACTAGCGGACGACTACGAGCAGTACTTC. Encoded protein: CATRPLADDYEQYF.